Reported below is one TCR beta chain. The antigen it recognizes is unknown. Per-base qualities were not stored, and no clone one base away is much larger. This entry belongs to a study of T cell responses to AZD1222 COVID-19 vaccine (dated by TCRdb to the early 2020s). Study-wide context: TCR sequencing was performed for 230 to 250 trial participants, of whom 200 to 210 were given two doses of AZD1222 and around 26 were given two doses of MenACWY control vaccine. Trial participants were enrolled by age into subgroups of 18-55, 56-69 and 70-plus years, and roughly 160, 29 and 62 TCR-sequenced participants, respectively, were included in these subgroups. On the study overall, not on this receptor specifically: Spike-specific TCR breadth and depth rose significantly after two AZD1222 doses compared with day 0 and with MenACWY recipients. Participants were mostly white British, with more females than males. The authors suggested clonal diversity may have been underestimated. Conclusions about previously exposed vaccinees were limited because only six AZD1222 recipients were SARS-CoV-2 seropositive at baseline. CD4 TCRs associated with the vaccine covered the entire spike protein, and the dominant responses were in regions 160-218 and 743-854. The 56-69-year group was small, and its depth increase did not reach significance, likely because of low power. Reportedly, almost half of the unique spike-specific TCRs recognized epitopes lying outside the regions that are mutated in the B.1.351 and B.1.1.7 variants. Because no day 14 peak-response samples were available, the repertoires could be characterized only after the peak T cell response.

Spanning cysteine to phenylalanine, the CDR3 consists of 15 amino acids. CDR3 DNA only is kept here, 45 bases in frame from base 1. At the junction V is shortened by 6 bases and J by 6 bases; bases outside the gene matches: 12. As encoded in the germline V gene, CDR1 is SQVTM while CDR2 is ANQGSEA. The time point label for this specimen denotes: sample from adult after SARS-CoV-2 infection, after symptom onset. A couple of convalescent COVID-19 patients, sampled after symptom onset from adults with prior SARS-CoV-2 infection, were also TCR-sequenced for comparison. The CDR3 regions of human TCRbeta chains were analyzed by immunosequencing. Concerning the study's data processing: TCRs in the repertoires were matched against a reference library of SARS-CoV-2-specific TCRs that had been generated with the MIRA antigen-specificity platform. Breadth was defined as the fraction of unique TCRs that were SARS-CoV-2-associated, and depth was defined as the fraction of total T cells that were SARS-CoV-2-associated. Each spike-specific TCR was assigned to its reactive spike region and to a CD4 or CD8 class using the MIRA data. Log10-transformed breadth and depth values were compared by one-way ANOVA with Sidak's multiple comparisons tests. The table was pulled from immuneACCESS by TCRdb, which kept in-frame rearrangements only. Such tables lose some clones; where checked, under half of the loss comes from unresolved V genes, and the rest has no known cause. That table is the source of V, J and clone size, and D and trimming were worked out from the DNA. A total of 140,000 to 150,000 clones appear in this sample, 90% to 95% of them only once. In total, the top ten clones hold around 12% of the sample.

The chain employs TRBV29-1 and TRBJ1-2, with 11 bases matching TRBD1. This TCR was sampled from an adult who had recovered from COVID-19. This specimen consisted of peripheral blood, obtained after recovery from COVID-19. The sequence in DNA is TGCAGCGTCTCCTCCGGGACAGGGGGAACAGATGGCTACACCTTC. It specifies CSVSSGTGGTDGYTF.